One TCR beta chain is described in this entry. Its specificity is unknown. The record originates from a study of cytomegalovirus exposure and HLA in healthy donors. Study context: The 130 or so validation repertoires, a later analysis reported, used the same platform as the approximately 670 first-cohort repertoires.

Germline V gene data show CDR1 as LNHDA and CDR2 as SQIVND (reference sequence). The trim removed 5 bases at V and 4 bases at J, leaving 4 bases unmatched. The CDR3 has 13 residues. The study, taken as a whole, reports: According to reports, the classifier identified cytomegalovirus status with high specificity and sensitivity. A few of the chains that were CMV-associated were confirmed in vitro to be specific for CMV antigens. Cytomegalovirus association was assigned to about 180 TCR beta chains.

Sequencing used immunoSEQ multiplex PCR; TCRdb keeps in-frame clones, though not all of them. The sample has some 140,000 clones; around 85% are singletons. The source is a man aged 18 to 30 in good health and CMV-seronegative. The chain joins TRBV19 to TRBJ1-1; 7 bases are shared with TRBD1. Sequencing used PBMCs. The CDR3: CASSYYRGTEAFF. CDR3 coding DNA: TGTGCCAGTAGTTACTACAGGGGCACTGAAGCTTTCTTT. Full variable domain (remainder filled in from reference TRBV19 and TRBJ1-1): DGGITQSPKYLFRKEGQNVTLSCEQNLNHDAMYWYRQDPGQGLRLIYYSQIVNDFQKGDIAEGYSVSREKKESFPLTVTSAQKNPTAFYLCASSYYRGTEAFFGQGTRLTVV.